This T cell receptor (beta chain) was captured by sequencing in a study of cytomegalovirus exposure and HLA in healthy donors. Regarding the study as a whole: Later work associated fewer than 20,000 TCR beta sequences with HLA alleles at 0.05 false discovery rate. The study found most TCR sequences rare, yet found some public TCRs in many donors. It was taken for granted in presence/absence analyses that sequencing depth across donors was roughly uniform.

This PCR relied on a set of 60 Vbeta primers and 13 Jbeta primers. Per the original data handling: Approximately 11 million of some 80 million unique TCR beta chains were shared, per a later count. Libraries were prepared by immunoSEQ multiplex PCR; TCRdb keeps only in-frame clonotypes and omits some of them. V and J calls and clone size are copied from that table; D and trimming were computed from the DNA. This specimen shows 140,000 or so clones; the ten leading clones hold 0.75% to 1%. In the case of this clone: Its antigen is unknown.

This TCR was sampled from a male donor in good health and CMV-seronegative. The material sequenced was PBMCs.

The CDR3 here is CASSYSSGEGNTEAFF. DNA for the CDR3: TGTGCCAGCAGTTACTCGTCAGGGGAGGGGAACACTGAAGCTTTCTTT. The chain recombines TRBV6-5 with TRBJ1-1; TRBD1 is a possible D gene (6 bases). Trimming removed 0 bases at V and 1 base at J, with 12 bases between. The CDR3 length is 16 residues. From germline, CDR1 is MNHEY and CDR2 SVGAGI.